This T cell receptor beta chain was documented in a study of shared clonotypes between healthy human individuals. About the research overall: Each donor's CD8 memory used one plate, CD8 naive two, each CD4 subset three.

Concerning this clone: What it binds is unknown.

Clones were sequenced by immunoSEQ multiplex PCR, and TCRdb holds only the in-frame ones, with some missing. The profile shows roughly 2.5 million clones, around nine tenths of them singletons. The germline V gene encodes CDR1 KGHSH and CDR2 LQKENI. This CDR3 region has 15 residues. The V gene end was trimmed by 6 bases and the J gene end by 9 bases; junction bases not matched to a gene: 17. Study-level points and caveats: Among the subsets, naive ones generally showed larger estimated richness than memory ones. Approximately 4.6% of naive CD4 clonotypes were shared across four donors. Incomplete sequencing of sorted subsets was indicated by rarefaction despite large depth.

The sequenced sample consisted of naive CD4+ T cells sorted from blood. Subset defined: CD45RA+ positively selected. This clonotype was obtained from a man younger than 35 in good health. The chain couples TRBV18 to TRBJ2-7; TRBD1 aligns across 7 bases. In DNA form, the CDR3 reads TGTGCCAGCTCGGTGACTGGGGACAGCTCCTGGGGGCAGTACTTC. Protein product: CASSVTGDSSWGQYF.